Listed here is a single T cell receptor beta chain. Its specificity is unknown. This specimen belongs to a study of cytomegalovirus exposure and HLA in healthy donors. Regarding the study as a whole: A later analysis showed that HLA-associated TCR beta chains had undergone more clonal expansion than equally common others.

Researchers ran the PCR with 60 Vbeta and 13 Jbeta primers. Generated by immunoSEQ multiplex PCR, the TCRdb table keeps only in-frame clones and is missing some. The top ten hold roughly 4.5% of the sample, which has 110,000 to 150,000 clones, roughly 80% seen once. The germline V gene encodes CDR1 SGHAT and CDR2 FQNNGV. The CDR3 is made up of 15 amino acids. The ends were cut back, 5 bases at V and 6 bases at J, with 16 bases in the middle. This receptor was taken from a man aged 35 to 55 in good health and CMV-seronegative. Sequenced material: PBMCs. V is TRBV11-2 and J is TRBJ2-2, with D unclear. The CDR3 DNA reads TGTGCCAGCAGCCCCGGAGTAGCTCGGGCCGGGGAGCTGTTTTTT. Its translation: CASSPGVARAGELFF.